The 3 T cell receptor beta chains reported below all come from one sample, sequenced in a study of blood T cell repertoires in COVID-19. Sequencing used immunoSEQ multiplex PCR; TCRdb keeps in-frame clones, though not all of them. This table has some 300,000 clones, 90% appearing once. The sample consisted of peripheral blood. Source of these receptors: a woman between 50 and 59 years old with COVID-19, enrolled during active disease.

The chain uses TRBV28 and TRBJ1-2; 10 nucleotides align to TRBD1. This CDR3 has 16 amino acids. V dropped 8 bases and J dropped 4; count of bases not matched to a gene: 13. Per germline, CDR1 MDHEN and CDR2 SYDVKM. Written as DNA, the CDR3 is TGTGCCAGCCGTCCGGGACAGGGGTTTCTCCCCTATGGCTACACCTTC. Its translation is CASRPGQGFLPYGYTF.

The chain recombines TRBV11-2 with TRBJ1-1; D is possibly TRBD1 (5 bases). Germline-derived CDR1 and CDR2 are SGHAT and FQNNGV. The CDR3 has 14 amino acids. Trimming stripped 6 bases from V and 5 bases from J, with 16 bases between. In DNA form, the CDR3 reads TGTGCCAGCAGGCGCGGGGGGGGACGGACTGAAGCTTTCTTT. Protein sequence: CASRRGGGRTEAFF.

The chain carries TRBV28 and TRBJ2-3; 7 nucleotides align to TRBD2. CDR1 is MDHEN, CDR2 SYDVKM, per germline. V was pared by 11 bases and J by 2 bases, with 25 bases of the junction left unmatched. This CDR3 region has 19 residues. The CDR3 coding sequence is TGTGCCTGCCTCCAGCGGGGTGTGGGGGTGGGGATAGACACAGATACGCAGTATTTT. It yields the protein CACLQRGVGVGIDTDTQYF. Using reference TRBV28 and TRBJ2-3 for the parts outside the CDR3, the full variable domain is DVKVTQSSRYLVKRTGEKVFLECVQDMDHENMFWYRQDPGLGLRLIYFSYDVKMKEKGDIPEGYSVSREKKERFSLILESASTNQTSMYLCACLQRGVGVGIDTDTQYFGPGTRLTVL.